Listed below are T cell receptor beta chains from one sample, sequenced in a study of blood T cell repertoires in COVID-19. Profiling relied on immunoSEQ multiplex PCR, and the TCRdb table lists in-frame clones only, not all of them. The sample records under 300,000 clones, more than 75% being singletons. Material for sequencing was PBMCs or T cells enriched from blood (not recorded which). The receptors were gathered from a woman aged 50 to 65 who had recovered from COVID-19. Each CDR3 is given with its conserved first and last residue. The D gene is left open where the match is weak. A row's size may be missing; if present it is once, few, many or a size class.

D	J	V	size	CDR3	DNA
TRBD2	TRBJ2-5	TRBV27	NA	CATSRGRGESQETQYF	TGTGCCACCTCTCGGGGGAGGGGAGAGAGCCAAGAGACCCAGTACTTC
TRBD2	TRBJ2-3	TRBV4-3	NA	CASSQETSGSYTDTQYF	TGCGCCAGCAGCCAAGAGACTAGCGGGAGCTACACAGATACGCAGTATTTT
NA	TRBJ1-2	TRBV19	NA	CASSIGTGSYGYTF	TGTGCCAGTAGTATAGGAACAGGAAGCTATGGCTACACCTTC
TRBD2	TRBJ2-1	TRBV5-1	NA	CASSISGRANYADNEQFF	TGCGCCAGCAGCATTAGCGGGAGGGCCAATTACGCCGACAATGAGCAGTTCTTC
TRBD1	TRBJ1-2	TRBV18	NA	CASSSGTDTSYGYTF	TGTGCCAGCTCATCCGGGACAGACACTTCCTATGGCTACACCTTC
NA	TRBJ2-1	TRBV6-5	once	CASSRGVGAYNEQFF	TGTGCCAGCAGCAGGGGTGTGGGGGCCTACAATGAGCAGTTCTTC
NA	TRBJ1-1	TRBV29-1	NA	CSLRTGPSTEAFF	TGCAGCCTAAGAACAGGGCCGAGCACTGAAGCTTTCTTT
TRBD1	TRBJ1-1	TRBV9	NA	CASSGGQGRTEAFF	TGTGCCAGCAGCGGGGGACAGGGTCGAACTGAAGCTTTCTTT
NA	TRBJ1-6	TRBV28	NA	CASRTANNSPLHF	TGTGCCAGCCGGACAGCAAATAATTCACCCCTCCACTTT
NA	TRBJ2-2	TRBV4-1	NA	CASSPITDNTGELFF	TGCGCCAGCAGCCCTATTACCGATAACACCGGGGAGCTGTTTTTT
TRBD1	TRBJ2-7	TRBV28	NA	CASRQGASYEQYF	TGTGCCAGCAGACAGGGGGCCTCCTACGAGCAGTACTTC
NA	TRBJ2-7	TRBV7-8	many	CASSLGPTKYEQYF	TGTGCCAGCAGCTTAGGGCCTACTAAGTACGAGCAGTACTTC
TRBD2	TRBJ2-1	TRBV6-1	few	CASSERLAGGRGEQFF	TGTGCCAGCAGTGAAAGACTAGCGGGAGGGCGGGGTGAGCAGTTCTTC
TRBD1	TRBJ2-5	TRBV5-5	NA	CASSSSPGQQETQYF	TGTGCCAGCAGCTCCTCCCCGGGACAGCAAGAGACCCAGTACTTC
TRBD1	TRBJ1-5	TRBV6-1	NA	CASSDGTGDNQPQHF	TGTGCCAGCAGTGACGGGACAGGGGACAATCAGCCCCAGCATTTT
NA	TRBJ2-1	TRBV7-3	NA	CASSLDLRQYNEQFF	TGTGCCAGCAGCTTAGATCTGCGACAGTACAATGAGCAGTTCTTC
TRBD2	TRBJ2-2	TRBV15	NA	CATSLTLAGGGPGELFF	TGTGCCACCAGCTTGACTCTAGCGGGAGGGGGCCCCGGGGAGCTGTTTTTT
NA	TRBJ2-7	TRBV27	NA	CASSRRDTPYEQYF	TGTGCCAGCAGTCGCCGGGACACCCCCTACGAGCAGTACTTC
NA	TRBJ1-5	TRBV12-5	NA	CASAEGLRNQPQHF	TGTGCTAGTGCCGAGGGACTGAGAAATCAGCCCCAGCATTTT
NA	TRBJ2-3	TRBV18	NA	CASSIRDFLDPDTQYF	TGTGCCAGCTCCATCCGGGACTTTTTAGATCCAGATACGCAGTATTTT
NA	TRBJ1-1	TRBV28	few	CASRYLNTEAFF	TGTGCCAGCAGGTACTTGAACACTGAAGCTTTCTTT
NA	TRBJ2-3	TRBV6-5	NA	CATSRGRPTDTQYF	TGTGCCACTAGCAGAGGGCGGCCCACAGATACGCAGTATTTT
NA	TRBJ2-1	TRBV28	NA	CASGVYTGLVYNEQFF	TGTGCCAGCGGAGTCTACACAGGGCTCGTGTACAATGAGCAGTTCTTC
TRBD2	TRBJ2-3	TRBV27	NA	CASSYFPRRTSGRDTQYF	TGTGCCAGCAGTTATTTCCCCAGAAGGACTAGCGGGAGAGATACGCAGTATTTT
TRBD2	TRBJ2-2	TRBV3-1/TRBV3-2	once	CASNQRETVTGELFF	TGTGCCAGCAACCAGCGGGAGACGGTCACCGGGGAGCTGTTTTTT
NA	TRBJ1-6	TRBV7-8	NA	CASSAWDGTLNSPLHF	TGTGCCAGCAGCGCCTGGGACGGGACACTCAATTCACCCCTCCACTTT
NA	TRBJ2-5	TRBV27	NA	CASTRIGGKNWGETQYF	TGTGCCAGCACTCGAATAGGAGGGAAAAACTGGGGGGAGACCCAGTACTTC
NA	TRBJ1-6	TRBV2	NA	CASQSKSSPLHF	TGTGCCAGCCAATCGAAGAGTTCACCCCTCCACTTT
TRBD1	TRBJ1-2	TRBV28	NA	CASSSQGYGYTF	TGTGCCAGCAGTTCACAGGGGTATGGCTACACCTTC
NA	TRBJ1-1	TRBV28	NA	CASSLSPQTGKEAFF	TGTGCCAGCAGTTTATCTCCTCAGACAGGCAAGGAGGCTTTCTTT
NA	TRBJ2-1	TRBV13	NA	CASADRQITYNEQFF	TGTGCCAGCGCCGACAGGCAGATTACCTACAATGAGCAGTTCTTC
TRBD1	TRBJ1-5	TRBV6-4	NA	CASSPVDRDTQPQHF	TGTGCCAGCAGTCCGGTCGACAGGGACACTCAGCCCCAGCATTTT
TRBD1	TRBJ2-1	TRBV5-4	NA	CASSPPTGVNEQFF	TGTGCCAGCAGCCCACCGACAGGGGTGAATGAGCAGTTCTTC
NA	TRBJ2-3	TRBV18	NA	CASSPTSTDTQYF	TGTGCCAGCTCACCAACAAGCACAGATACGCAGTATTTT
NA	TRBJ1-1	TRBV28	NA	CASSRQVNTEAFF	TGTGCCAGCAGTCGACAGGTGAACACTGAAGCTTTCTTT
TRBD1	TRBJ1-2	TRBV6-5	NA	CASRAQGSSDYTF	TGTGCCAGCAGGGCACAGGGGTCCTCGGACTACACCTTC
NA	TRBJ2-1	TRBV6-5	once	CASSYEGGEQFF	TGTGCCAGCAGTTACGAAGGCGGCGAGCAGTTCTTC
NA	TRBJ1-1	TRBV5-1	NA	CASREGGSNTEAFF	TGCGCCAGCAGAGAGGGAGGGTCGAACACTGAAGCTTTCTTT
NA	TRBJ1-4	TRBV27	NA	CASSSIDEKLFF	TGTGCCAGCAGTTCGATAGATGAAAAACTGTTTTTT
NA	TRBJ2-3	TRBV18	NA	CASSPEVATDTQYF	TGTGCCAGCTCACCTGAGGTGGCCACAGATACGCAGTATTTT
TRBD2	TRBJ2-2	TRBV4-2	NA	CASSQDKGLADTGELFF	TGTGCCAGCAGCCAAGATAAGGGACTAGCGGACACCGGGGAGCTGTTTTTT
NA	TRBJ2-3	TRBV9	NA	CASSANHGTYIGTDTQYF	TGTGCCAGCAGCGCAAATCACGGGACTTACATTGGGACAGATACGCAGTATTTT
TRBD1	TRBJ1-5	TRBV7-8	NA	CASRRTGGGSGNQPQHF	TGTGCCAGCAGGCGAACAGGGGGCGGGTCGGGCAATCAGCCCCAGCATTTT
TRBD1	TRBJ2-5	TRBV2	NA	CASSDLGTAQETQYF	TGTGCCAGCAGTGACTTAGGGACAGCCCAAGAGACCCAGTACTTC